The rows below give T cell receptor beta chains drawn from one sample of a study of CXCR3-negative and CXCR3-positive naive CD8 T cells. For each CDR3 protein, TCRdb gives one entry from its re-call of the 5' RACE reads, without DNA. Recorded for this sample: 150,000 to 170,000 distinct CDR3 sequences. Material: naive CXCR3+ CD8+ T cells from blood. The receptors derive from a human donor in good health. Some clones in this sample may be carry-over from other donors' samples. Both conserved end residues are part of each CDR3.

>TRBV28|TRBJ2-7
CASSSRSLVYEQYF
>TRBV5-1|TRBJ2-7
CASSLRDRVITEQYF
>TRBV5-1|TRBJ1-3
CASSEGVSGNTIYF
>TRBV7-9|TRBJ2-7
CASSFGQGIFSYEQYF
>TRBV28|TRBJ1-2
CASRETRDRANYGYTF
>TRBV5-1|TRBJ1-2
CASSLDTAAGIGIGYTF
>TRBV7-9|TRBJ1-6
CASSGVDSPLHF
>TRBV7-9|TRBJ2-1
CASSSTGAKDYNEQFF
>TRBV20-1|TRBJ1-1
CSARMARDTEAFF
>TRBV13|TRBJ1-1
CASRGGGTNTEAFF
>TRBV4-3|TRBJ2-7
CASSQKTGTGSHEQYF
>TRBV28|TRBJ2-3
CASSLFAQVHTDTQYF
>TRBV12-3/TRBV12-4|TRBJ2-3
CASRTGPSTDTQYF
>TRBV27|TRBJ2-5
CASSSLLGEETQYF
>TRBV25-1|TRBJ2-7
CASSPSRSSYEQYF
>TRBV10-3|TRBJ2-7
CAMAVSQEGYEQYF
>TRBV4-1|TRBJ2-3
CASSQLEALGDTQYF
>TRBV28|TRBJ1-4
CASSFRGLVNEKLFF
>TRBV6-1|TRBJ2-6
CASGDSSGANVLTF
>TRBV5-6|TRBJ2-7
CASNLGTGYHEQYF
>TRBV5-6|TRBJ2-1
CACSLPPSLISYNEQFF